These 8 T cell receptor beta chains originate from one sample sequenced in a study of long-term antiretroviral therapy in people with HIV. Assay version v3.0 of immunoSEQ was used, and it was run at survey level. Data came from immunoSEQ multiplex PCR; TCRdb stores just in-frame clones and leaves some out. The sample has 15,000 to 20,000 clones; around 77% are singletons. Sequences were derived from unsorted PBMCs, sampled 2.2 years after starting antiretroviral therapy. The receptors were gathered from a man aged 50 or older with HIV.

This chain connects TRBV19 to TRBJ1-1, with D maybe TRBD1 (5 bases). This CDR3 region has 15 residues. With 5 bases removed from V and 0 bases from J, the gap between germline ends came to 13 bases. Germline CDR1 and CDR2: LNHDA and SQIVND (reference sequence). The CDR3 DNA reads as TGTGCCAGTAGTCCGTGGGGCAGCATGAACACTGAAGCTTTCTTT. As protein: CASSPWGSMNTEAFF. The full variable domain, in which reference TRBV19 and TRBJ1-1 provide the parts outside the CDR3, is DGGITQSPKYLFRKEGQNVTLSCEQNLNHDAMYWYRQDPGQGLRLIYYSQIVNDFQKGDIAEGYSVSREKKESFPLTVTSAQKNPTAFYLCASSPWGSMNTEAFFGQGTRLTVV.

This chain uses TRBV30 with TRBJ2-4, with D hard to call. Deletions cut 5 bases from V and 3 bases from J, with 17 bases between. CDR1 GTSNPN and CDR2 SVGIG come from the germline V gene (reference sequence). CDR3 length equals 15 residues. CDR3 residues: CAWDPSRAHKNIQYF. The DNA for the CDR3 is TGTGCCTGGGACCCATCAAGGGCCCACAAAAACATTCAGTACTTC.

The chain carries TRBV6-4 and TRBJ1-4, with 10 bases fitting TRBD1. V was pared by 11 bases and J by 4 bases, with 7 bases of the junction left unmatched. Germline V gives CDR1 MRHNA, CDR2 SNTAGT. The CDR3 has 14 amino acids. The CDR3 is CAYAGTGVNEKLFF. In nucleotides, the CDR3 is TGTGCCTACGCCGGGACAGGGGTTAATGAAAAACTGTTTTTT.

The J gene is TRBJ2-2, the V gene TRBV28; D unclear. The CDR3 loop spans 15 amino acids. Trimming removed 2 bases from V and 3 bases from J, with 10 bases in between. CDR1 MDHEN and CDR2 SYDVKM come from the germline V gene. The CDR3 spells CASSLSQFYTGELFF. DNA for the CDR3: TGTGCCAGCAGTTTAAGTCAGTTTTACACCGGGGAGCTGTTTTTT.

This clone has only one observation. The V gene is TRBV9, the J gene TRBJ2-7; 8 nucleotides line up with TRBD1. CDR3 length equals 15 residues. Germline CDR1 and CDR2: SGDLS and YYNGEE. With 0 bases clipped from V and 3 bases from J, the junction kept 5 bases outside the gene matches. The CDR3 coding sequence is TGTGCCAGCAGCGTAGGCGGCAGGGGGCACTACGAGCAGTACTTC. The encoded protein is CASSVGGRGHYEQYF.

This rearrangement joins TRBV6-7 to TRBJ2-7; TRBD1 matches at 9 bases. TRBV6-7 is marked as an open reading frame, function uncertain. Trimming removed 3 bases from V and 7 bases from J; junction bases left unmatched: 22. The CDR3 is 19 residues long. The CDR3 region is CASSYFPGQGVSSGGEQYF. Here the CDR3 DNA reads TGTGCCAGCAGTTATTTTCCGGGACAGGGTGTTTCTTCAGGGGGGGAGCAGTACTTC.

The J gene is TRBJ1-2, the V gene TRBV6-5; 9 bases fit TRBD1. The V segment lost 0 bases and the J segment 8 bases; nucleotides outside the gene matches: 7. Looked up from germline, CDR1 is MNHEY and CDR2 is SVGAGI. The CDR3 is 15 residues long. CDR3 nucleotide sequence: TGTGCCAGCAGTTACTCAACAGGGGGCCGCGAGGGCTACACCTTC. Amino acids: CASSYSTGGREGYTF.

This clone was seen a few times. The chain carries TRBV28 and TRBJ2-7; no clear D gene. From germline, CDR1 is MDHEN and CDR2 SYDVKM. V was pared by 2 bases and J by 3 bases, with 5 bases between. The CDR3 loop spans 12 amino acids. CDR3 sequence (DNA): TGTGCCAGCAGTTTAAGAGACTACGAGCAGTACTTC. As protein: CASSLRDYEQYF.